This TCR beta chain came from a study of CD8 T cell repertoires and HIV-1 epitope variants. About the research overall: T cells were stimulated with Twenty-five Gag and Nef peptides separately.

Sequencing used immunoSEQ multiplex PCR; TCRdb keeps in-frame clones, though not all of them. The data hold 4,600 or so clones, with around 67% observed a single time. CDR3 length: 13 amino acids. J lost 6 bases, V lost 7 bases, and 8 bases had no gene match. Germline V lookup: CDR1 MNHNY, CDR2 SVGAGI (reference sequence). Of note for this clone: Its antigen is undetermined.

Input material: cultured CD8+ T cells derived from PBMCs. The chain links TRBV6-6 to TRBJ1-2, with 7 positions matching TRBD1. The receptor comes from a male donor with HIV. CDR3: CASISTGENGYTF. CDR3 DNA: TGTGCCAGCATTTCCACAGGGGAAAATGGCTACACCTTC.